This T cell receptor (beta chain) was identified in a study of cytomegalovirus exposure and HLA in healthy donors. Findings and limits, study-wide: Later analysis revealed greater clonal expansion in HLA-associated TCR beta chains than in equally common others. Some TCR beta chains (over 150 of them) were listed as cytomegalovirus-associated.

Trimming removed 3 bases at V and 2 bases at J, with 13 bases between. Germline CDR1 is SGHDN and CDR2 is FVKESK. The CDR3 loop spans 15 amino acids. A multiplex PCR was run with 60 Vbeta primers and 13 Jbeta primers. Sequencing used immunoSEQ multiplex PCR; TCRdb keeps in-frame clones, though not all of them. Of over 25,000 clones listed, 70% were seen once; the top ten hold 3.5% to 4.5%. In regard to this clone: Its antigen is unknown.

Sequenced: PBMCs. The V and J genes are TRBV14 and TRBJ1-2; tentatively, D is TRBD1 (5 bases). The source is a woman in her forties or fifties in good health and CMV-seronegative. CDR3 sequence reads: CASSQLSGKNYGYTF. The CDR3, as DNA: TGTGCCAGCAGCCAGTTATCAGGGAAGAACTATGGCTACACCTTC.